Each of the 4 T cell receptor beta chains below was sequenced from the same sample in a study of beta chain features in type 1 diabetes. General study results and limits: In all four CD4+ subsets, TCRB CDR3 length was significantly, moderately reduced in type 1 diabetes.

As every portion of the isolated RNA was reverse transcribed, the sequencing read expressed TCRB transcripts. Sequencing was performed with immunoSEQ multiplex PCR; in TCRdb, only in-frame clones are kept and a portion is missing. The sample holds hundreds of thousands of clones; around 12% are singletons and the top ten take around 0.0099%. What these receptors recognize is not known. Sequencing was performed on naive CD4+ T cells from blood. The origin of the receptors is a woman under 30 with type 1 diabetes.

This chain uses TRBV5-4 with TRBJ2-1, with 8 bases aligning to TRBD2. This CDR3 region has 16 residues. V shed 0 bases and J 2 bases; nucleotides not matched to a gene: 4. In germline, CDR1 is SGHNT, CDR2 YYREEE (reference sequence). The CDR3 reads CASSLAAGGTYNEQFF. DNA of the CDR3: TGTGCCAGCAGCTTGGCCGCGGGGGGCACCTACAATGAGCAGTTCTTC.

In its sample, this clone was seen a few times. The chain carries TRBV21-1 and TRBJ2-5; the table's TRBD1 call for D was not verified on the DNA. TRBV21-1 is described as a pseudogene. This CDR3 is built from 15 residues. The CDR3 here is CASSNPGTGQETQYF. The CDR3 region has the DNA TGTGCCAGCAGCAACCCCGGGACAGGGCAAGAGACCCAGTACTTC.

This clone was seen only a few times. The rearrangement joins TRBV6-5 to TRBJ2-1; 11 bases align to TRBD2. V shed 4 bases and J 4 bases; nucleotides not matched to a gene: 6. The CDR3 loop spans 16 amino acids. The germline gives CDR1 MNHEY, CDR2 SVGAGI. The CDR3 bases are TGTGCCAGCAGTTCCTCCGGGACTAGCGGTTACAATGAGCAGTTCTTC. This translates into CASSSSGTSGYNEQFF.

CDR3 nucleotide sequence: TGCGCCAGCAGCCAGACAGGGCCCCCCATCCAAGAGACCCAGTACTTC. Its protein product is CASSQTGPPIQETQYF. The chain has TRBV4-1 and TRBJ2-5, with 7 bases aligning to TRBD1. The CDR3 runs 16 residues. V was pared by 3 bases and J by 1 base, with 8 bases of the junction left unmatched. CDR1 and CDR2 from the germline V gene are MGHRA and YSYEKL.